Following are 25 T cell receptor beta chains from one sample sequenced in a study of HIV-infected patients and healthy controls. Whole blood was used without fractionation, so all unsorted peripheral T cells were included. Alpha and beta constant-region primers primed reverse transcription of about 470 ng RNA. Using multiplexing indices, alpha and beta chain libraries were generated apart by chain-specific third strand synthesis. In TCRdb, the 5' RACE reads were re-called with MiXCR into one record per CDR3 protein. Of about 13,000 distinct CDR3 sequences detected, 11% appear once; the ten largest clones hold about 6.3%. Source material: blood. Source of these receptors: an adult in good health.

This clonotype was detected many times. For the CDR3, the DNA is TGTGCCATCAGTGAGAGTGGTGGTCCCCATTACGAGCAGTACTTC. Translated, it gives CAISESGGPHYEQYF. The chain carries TRBV10-3 and TRBJ2-7; D gene ambiguous. Trimming pared 2 bases from V and 4 bases from J, leaving 15 bases between. The CDR3 spans 15 residues. CDR1 is ENHRY and CDR2 is SYGVKD in the germline V gene.

By proportion, this clonotype is medium-sized. This chain joins TRBV6-6 and TRBJ1-2; no clear D. The CDR3 length is 13 residues. V was pared by 6 bases and J by 12 bases, with 20 bases between. CDR1 MNHNY and CDR2 SVGAGI come from the germline V gene (reference sequence). The CDR3 is CASSYIPARNDTF. CDR3 bases: TGTGCCAGCAGCTACATTCCGGCGCGGAATGACACCTTC.

This chain joins TRBV6-5 and TRBJ1-2; the D gene is possibly TRBD1 (6 bases). Germline V gene sequence: CDR1 MNHEY, CDR2 SVGAGI. CDR3 size: 15 residues. Trimming shortened V by 6 bases and J by 8 bases, and 22 bases separated the two germline ends. The CDR3 nucleotides read TGTGCCAGCAGCCCTATGGGGGGCGGTCCTAGAGGCTACACCTTC. Encoded protein: CASSPMGGGPRGYTF.

By share, this clonotype counts as medium-sized. The genes are TRBV7-2 and TRBJ1-5; D not resolved. There are 14 residues in the CDR3. V lost 3 bases to trimming and J lost 2 bases, with 8 bases between them. CDR1 and CDR2 from the germline V gene are SGHTA and FQGNSA. DNA of the CDR3: TGTGCCAGCAGCTTCAACGGTGGCAATCAGCCCCAGCATTTT. This codes for CASSFNGGNQPQHF.

This clonotype is categorized as medium-sized. The chain links TRBV7-8 to TRBJ2-1; no definite D call. The V end lost 6 bases, the J end lost 8 bases, and 20 bases lay between the germline ends. Germline lookup yields CDR1 SGHVS and CDR2 FQNEAQ. The CDR3 sequence is 15 residues long. The CDR3, as DNA: TGTGCCAGCAGACAAGGACGGCCGGGCATGGATGAGCAGTTCTTC. Its protein product is CASRQGRPGMDEQFF. Full variable domain (rest looked up from reference TRBV7-8 and TRBJ2-1): GAGVSQSPRYKVAKRGQDVALRCDPISGHVSLFWYQQALGQGPEFLTYFQNEAQLDKSGLPSDRFFAERPEGSVSTLKIQRTQQEDSAVYLCASRQGRPGMDEQFFGPGTRLTVL.

This chain connects TRBV21-1 to TRBJ1-1; the D call of TRBD1 is as the table states it, not checked on the DNA. TRBV21-1 is marked as a pseudogene. The CDR3 has 17 residues. CDR3 in amino acids: CAGSLPGTENLRTEAFF. The CDR3, as DNA: TGTGCCGGATCCTTGCCCGGGACAGAAAATTTGCGGACTGAAGCTTTCTTT.

By share, this clonotype ranks as medium-sized. This chain joins TRBV28 and TRBJ2-7, with 7 bases identical to TRBD1. With V trimmed by 2 bases and J by 0 bases, 7 bases remained unmatched. The germline CDR1 and CDR2 sequences are MDHEN and SYDVKM. The CDR3 runs to 16 residues. In nucleotides, the CDR3 is TGTGCCAGCAGTTTAGCGGACAGGAGAGACTCCTACGAGCAGTACTTC. Protein: CASSLADRRDSYEQYF. The whole variable domain, remainder taken from reference TRBV28 and TRBJ2-7, is DVKVTQSSRYLVKRTGEKVFLECVQDMDHENMFWYRQDPGLGLRLIYFSYDVKMKEKGDIPEGYSVSREKKERFSLILESASTNQTSMYLCASSLADRRDSYEQYFGPGTRLTVT.

By share, this clonotype counts as medium-sized. The chain carries TRBV6-6 and TRBJ1-5; D not resolved. V was shortened by 5 bases and J by 4 bases, with 12 bases between the two germline ends. From germline, CDR1 is MNHNY and CDR2 SVGAGI (reference sequence). CDR3 length: 14 amino acids. The CDR3 reads CASSPTGANQPQHF. CDR3 nucleotide sequence: TGTGCCAGCAGTCCCACGGGAGCTAATCAGCCCCAGCATTTT.

This clonotype is medium-sized (0.01 to 0.1%) within its sample. V and J are TRBV5-1 and TRBJ1-1; D not certain. CDR1 is SGHRS and CDR2 is YFSETQ in the germline V gene. The CDR3 covers 13 residues. The germline V and J ends were trimmed by 5 bases and 0 bases, with 8 bases remaining between them. CDR3 DNA: TGCGCCAGCAGTTGGGGTCTGAACACTGAAGCTTTCTTT. Protein sequence: CASSWGLNTEAFF.

As DNA, the CDR3 is TGTGCCAGCAGCCCAGAAATGACCCTTCTTTACAATGAGCAGTTCTTC. It yields the protein CASSPEMTLLYNEQFF. The genes are TRBV3-1 and TRBJ2-1; unclear D gene. The germline gives CDR1 LGHDT, CDR2 YNNKEL (reference sequence). This CDR3 comprises 16 residues. V lost 4 bases and J lost 4, with 17 bases in between.

The table lists this clonotype with many counts. The J gene is TRBJ1-4, the V gene TRBV2, with unresolved D. V shed 5 bases and J shed 10 bases, with 14 bases lying between them. The CDR3 contains 13 residues. Per the germline V gene, CDR1 is SNHLY and CDR2 is FYNNEI. The CDR3 spells CASSLDSSGKLFF. CDR3 coding DNA: TGTGCCAGCAGTCTGGACTCCTCAGGAAAACTGTTTTTT.

The chain has TRBV20-1 and TRBJ2-3; D is possibly TRBD2 (6 bases). With 4 bases removed from V and 0 bases from J, the gap between germline ends came to 11 bases. CDR3 length: 14 amino acids. Germline values: CDR1 DFQATT, CDR2 SNEGSKA (reference sequence). CDR3 coding DNA: TGCAGTGCTATAAGAGCGGGCAGCACAGATACGCAGTATTTT. Translation gives CSAIRAGSTDTQYF.

In its sample, this clonotype is medium-sized (0.01 to 0.1%). V gene TRBV20-1 combines with J gene TRBJ2-3, with 7 bases lining up with TRBD2. This CDR3 spans 14 amino acids. V was pared by 6 bases and J by 4 bases, with 10 bases of the junction left unmatched. Germline CDR1 DFQATT, CDR2 SNEGSKA (reference sequence). The CDR3 protein is CSASIASGSDTQYF. CDR3 in DNA: TGCAGTGCCAGCATAGCTAGCGGCTCAGATACGCAGTATTTT.

This clonotype was seen at least ten times. The chain recombines TRBV30 with TRBJ1-2; TRBD1 matches at 8 bases. The CDR3 has 12 amino acids. V shed 4 bases, J shed 4 bases, and the junction held 2 bases outside the gene matches. In germline, CDR1 is GTSNPN, CDR2 SVGIG (reference sequence). CDR3 DNA sequence: TGTGCCTGGACCGGACAGGGCTATGGCTACACCTTC. This codes for CAWTGQGYGYTF.

The chain employs TRBV19 and TRBJ2-5, with D possibly being TRBD1 (5 bases). The CDR3 loop spans 14 amino acids. Trimming took off 4 bases at V and 1 base at J, with 10 bases between the two ends. Germline V gives CDR1 LNHDA, CDR2 SQIVND (reference sequence). The CDR3 region is CASSKDKFQETQYF. The CDR3 region has the DNA TGTGCCAGTAGTAAGGACAAGTTCCAAGAGACCCAGTACTTC.

This clonotype was found a few times. The rearrangement uses TRBV20-1 and TRBJ2-5; D not resolved. Germline-derived CDR1 and CDR2 are DFQATT and SNEGSKA (reference sequence). The CDR3 has 13 residues. V lost 1 base and J lost 4, with 10 bases in between. CDR3 amino acids: CSARAPPAETQYF. The CDR3 nucleotides read TGCAGTGCTAGAGCTCCCCCAGCAGAGACCCAGTACTTC.

By proportion, this clonotype is medium-sized (0.01 to 0.1%). The chain is built from TRBV4-2 and TRBJ1-1; D might be TRBD1 (5 bases). Germline CDR1 LGHNA, CDR2 YNFKEQ. The CDR3 is made up of 14 amino acids. With 4 bases removed from V and 5 bases from J, the gap between germline ends came to 14 bases. DNA for the CDR3: TGTGCCAGCAGCCTGGGGGAGGGGAGAACTGAAGCTTTCTTT. Its protein product is CASSLGEGRTEAFF.

This clonotype was recorded many times. CDR3 amino acids: CASSPRTGELAVPFF. DNA of the CDR3: TGTGCCAGCTCACCTAGGACAGGGGAACTAGCGGTTCCGTTCTTC. The chain has TRBV18 and TRBJ2-1; D perhaps matches TRBD1 (9 bases). The CDR3 consists of 15 residues. Looked up from germline, CDR1 is KGHSH and CDR2 is LQKENI. V gave up 3 bases and J gave up 15 bases, with 24 bases separating them.

This clonotype qualifies as medium-sized (0.01 to 0.1%). The chain recombines TRBV4-1 with TRBJ2-5; maybe TRBD2 (5 bases). The CDR3 contains 15 residues. V lost 0 bases and J lost 2, with 10 bases in between. The germline gives CDR1 MGHRA, CDR2 YSYEKL. CDR3 in DNA: TGCGCCAGCAGCCAAGATCGACTACCGCAAGAGACCCAGTACTTC. Residues: CASSQDRLPQETQYF.

In its sample, this clonotype is medium-sized. This chain uses TRBV6-1 with TRBJ1-1; D may be TRBD1 (6 bases). V was shortened by 6 bases and J by 1 base, with 12 bases between the two germline ends. Germline values: CDR1 MNHNS, CDR2 SASEGT. The CDR3 contains 14 residues. In DNA form, the CDR3 reads TGTGCCAGCAGAGTCGGACAGCCGAACACTGAAGCTTTCTTT. Translating gives CASRVGQPNTEAFF.

This clonotype was counted ten times or more. Here the CDR3 DNA reads TGTGCCAGCAGTTATCGGTTTGGGATCTCCACAGATACGCAGTATTTT. It translates to CASSYRFGISTDTQYF. The V call is TRBV6-5, the J call TRBJ2-3; D call uncertain. Germline loops: CDR1 MNHEY, CDR2 SVGAGI. V was cut by 3 bases and J by 2 bases, with 15 bases left in between. This CDR3 is 16 amino acids long.

In its sample, this clonotype ranks as medium-sized. The chain couples TRBV15 to TRBJ2-2, with 7 nucleotides matching TRBD1. Germline V CDR1 and CDR2: LNHNV, YYDKDF (reference sequence). This CDR3 contains 16 residues. V shed 0 bases, J shed 5 bases, and the junction held 6 bases outside the gene matches. The CDR3 nucleotides are TGTGCCACCAGCAGAGATAGGGGGCGGATGACCGGGGAGCTGTTTTTT. As protein: CATSRDRGRMTGELFF.

The chain has TRBV6-6 and TRBJ2-3, with D possibly being TRBD1 (6 bases). Germline values: CDR1 MNHNY, CDR2 SVGAGI (reference sequence). Between the trimmed V and J ends, which lost 5 bases and 1 base, there was a span of 13 bases. The CDR3 covers 15 residues. The CDR3 reads CASSPRGGGTDTQYF. DNA for the CDR3: TGTGCCAGCAGTCCCCGAGGGGGTGGCACAGATACGCAGTATTTT.

This clonotype was seen many times. The V gene is TRBV7-2, the J gene TRBJ1-1, with D possibly matching TRBD1 (5 bases). Germline CDR1 SGHTA, CDR2 FQGNSA. V was shortened by 0 bases and J by 6 bases, with 17 bases between the two germline ends. The CDR3 runs 16 residues. CDR3 nucleotides: TGTGCCAGCAGCTTAGCTTTTGAGGGACGGGGGGCTGAAGCTTTCTTT. It is translated as CASSLAFEGRGAEAFF.

This clonotype has a count of ten or more. The genes are TRBV20-1 and TRBJ2-6; 8 nucleotides agree with TRBD1. The V gene's germline CDR1 is DFQATT and CDR2 SNEGSKA (reference sequence). CDR3 size: 18 residues. J gave up 3 bases and V 2 bases, and 12 bases lay outside the gene matches. CDR3 sequence: CSARPSDRALSGANVLTF. The CDR3 coding sequence is TGCAGTGCTAGACCGTCGGACAGGGCCCTGAGTGGGGCCAACGTCCTGACTTTC.